The sequence of this TCR beta chain was determined in a study of shared clonotypes between healthy human individuals. This clone is a singleton in its sample. Different DNA sequences within this sample yield the same CDR3. Trimming took off 1 base at V and 2 bases at J, with 6 bases between the two ends. Germline CDR1 and CDR2: SGHAT and FQNNGV. The CDR3 runs 13 residues. Naive CD8 cells lacked CD45RO and underwent positive selection for CCR7, leaving out terminally differentiated effector memory CD45RA+ cells. How the authors handled the data: In the immunoSEQ data, sequences were junction-only and lacked quality scores, so filtering differed. The table came from immunoSEQ multiplex PCR; TCRdb's copy has only in-frame clones and leaves some out. The V and J calls and clone size were taken over from that table, and D and trimming were inferred from the DNA. This sample has about 2 million clones, with approximately 95% found just once.

This receptor was identified in a young man in good health. This chain connects TRBV11-2 to TRBJ2-7; no clear D. The sequenced sample was naive CD8+ T cells sorted from blood. The CDR3 loop is CASSLGSTYEQYF. The CDR3 coding sequence is TGTGCCAGCAGCTTAGGGTCCACCTACGAGCAGTACTTC.